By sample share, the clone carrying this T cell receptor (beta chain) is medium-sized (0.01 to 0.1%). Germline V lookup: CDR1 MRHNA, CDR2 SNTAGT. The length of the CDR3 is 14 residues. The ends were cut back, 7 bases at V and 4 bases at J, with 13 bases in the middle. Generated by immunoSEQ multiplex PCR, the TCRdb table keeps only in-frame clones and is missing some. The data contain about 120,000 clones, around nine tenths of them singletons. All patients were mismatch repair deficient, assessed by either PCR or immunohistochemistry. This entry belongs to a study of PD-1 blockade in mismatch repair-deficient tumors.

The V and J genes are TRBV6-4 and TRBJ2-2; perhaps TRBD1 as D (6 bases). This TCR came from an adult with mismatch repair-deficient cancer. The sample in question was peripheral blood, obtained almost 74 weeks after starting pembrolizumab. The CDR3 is CASTREGGTGELFF. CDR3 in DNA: TGTGCCAGCACACGGGAAGGGGGCACCGGGGAGCTGTTTTTT.